A selection of T cell receptor beta chains follows, all from one sample in a study of blood T cell repertoires in COVID-19. TCRdb's table, derived via immunoSEQ multiplex PCR, lists solely in-frame clones and lacks some. This sample has 150,000 to 200,000 clones; roughly 70% occur once, and the top ten carry less than 3%. The sequenced sample consisted of peripheral blood. These receptors came from a woman older than 75 with acute or convalescent COVID-19. Both conserved end residues are part of each CDR3. D genes are given only for firm matches. Clone size is shown for a subset of rows, as once, few, many or a class of expanded clone.

>.|few|14|TRBJ1-2|TRBV4-3
TGCGCCAGCAGCCAAGATTTGCAGGGCTATGGCTACACCTTC
CASSQDLQGYGYTF
>.|.|15|TRBJ1-5|TRBV6-4
TGTGCCAGGCCGCGCACAGGGTTTGAGGATCAGCCCCAGCATTTT
CARPRTGFEDQPQHF
>TRBD2|few|15|TRBJ2-2|TRBV27
TGTGCCAACGGGACTAGCGGGACGCACACCGGGGAGCTGTTTTTT
CANGTSGTHTGELFF
>.|.|13|TRBJ2-3|TRBV5-1
TGCGCCAGCAGATGGGCTAGCACAGATACGCAGTATTTT
CASRWASTDTQYF
>.|.|13|TRBJ2-5|TRBV24-1
TGTGCCACCAGCCATGACAGGCTGGAGACCCAGTACTTC
CATSHDRLETQYF
>.|.|13|TRBJ1-5|TRBV7-3
TGTGCCAGCAGCTTAACCGGCAATCAGCCCCAGCATTTT
CASSLTGNQPQHF
>TRBD1|few|15|TRBJ2-5|TRBV7-8
TGTGCCAGCAGTCTCGGACAGGGGGCGATGAAGACCCAGTACTTC
CASSLGQGAMKTQYF
>TRBD1|.|15|TRBJ2-7|TRBV11-3
TGTGCCAGCAGCTTAGACGACAGGGCTAACTACGAGCAGTACTTC
CASSLDDRANYEQYF
>TRBD1|.|14|TRBJ1-2|TRBV2
TGTGCCAGCAGTGAAGGGTGGACAGGGGATGGCTACACCTTC
CASSEGWTGDGYTF
>TRBD2|.|14|TRBJ2-7|TRBV10-3
TGTGCCATCAGTGGGGGGAGGGGCCTCGACGAGCAGTACTTC
CAISGGRGLDEQYF
>.|.|16|TRBJ1-3|TRBV7-9
TGTGCCAGCAGCTTAGGACACTCAAGCTCTGGAAACACCATATATTTT
CASSLGHSSSGNTIYF
>.|.|14|TRBJ1-1|TRBV4-1
TGCGCCAGCAGCCAGAGGACAATGGGCACTGAAGCTTTCTTT
CASSQRTMGTEAFF
>.|.|14|TRBJ1-5|TRBV21-1
TGTGCCAGCAGCTACCGGGACACCAATCAGCCCCAGCATTTT
CASSYRDTNQPQHF
>.|once|15|TRBJ2-2|TRBV5-1
TGCGCCAGCAGCTTGCGGCGCGGGAACACCGGGGAGCTGTTTTTT
CASSLRRGNTGELFF
>.|.|13|TRBJ2-2|TRBV7-9
TGTGCCAGCAGACAGGAGCCCACCGGGGAGCTGTTTTTT
CASRQEPTGELFF
>.|.|14|TRBJ2-3|TRBV27
TGTGCCAGCAGTCCTGACACCCTGGCTGGTACGCAGTATTTT
CASSPDTLAGTQYF
>.|.|14|TRBJ2-2|TRBV5-1
TGCGCCAGCAGCGCCGTTTCGAGCACCGGGGAGCTGTTTTTT
CASSAVSSTGELFF
>.|.|14|TRBJ1-4|TRBV28
TGTGCCAGCAGTTTACAAGGGGTGAGGGAAAAACTGTTTTTT
CASSLQGVREKLFF
>.|.|13|TRBJ2-7|TRBV2
TGTGCCAGCTATGGGGGCCTCTCCTACGAGCAGTACTTC
CASYGGLSYEQYF